This TCR beta chain was sequenced during a study of T cell responses to AZD1222 COVID-19 vaccine. Study overall: Recipients boosted at about 4 weeks or about 12 weeks are pooled.

Points from the study as a whole: Spike-specific TCR breadth rose after two AZD1222 doses, and depth rose as well. Repertoire samples came only from after the peak T cell response.

Sequencing was performed with immunoSEQ multiplex PCR; in TCRdb, only in-frame clones are kept and a portion is missing. The sample lists around 120,000 clones, roughly 88% occurring once. This CDR3 region has 15 residues. Germline CDR1 and CDR2: SEHNR and FQNEAQ (reference sequence). Between the trimmed V and J ends, which lost 4 bases and 5 bases, there was a span of 18 bases. This clone has just a few counts. Its matching antigen is unknown. Sequencing was performed on peripheral blood, taken on day 0 of AZD1222 vaccination. The receptor comes from an adult in good health. The V gene is TRBV7-9, the J gene TRBJ2-7; tentatively, D is TRBD1 (7 bases). The CDR3 DNA reads as TGTGCCAGCAGCTCCCTCGCGGGACAGTACCACGAGCAGTACTTC. Translated, it gives CASSSLAGQYHEQYF.